These 19 T cell receptor beta chains originate from one sample sequenced in a study of shared clonotypes between healthy human individuals. Clones were sequenced by immunoSEQ multiplex PCR, and TCRdb holds only the in-frame ones, with some missing. The sample lists just over 2,000,000 clones, 90% to 95% occurring once. Sequenced: naive CD4+ T cells sorted from blood. This sample's subset: CD45RA+ positively selected. These receptors came from a young man in good health.

The V call is TRBV6-1, the J call TRBJ1-5; 7 positions agree with TRBD1. The CDR3 loop spans 14 amino acids. Germline V gene sequence: CDR1 MNHNS, CDR2 SASEGT. Trimming at V came to 6 bases and at J to 4 bases, leaving 6 bases not matched to a gene. CDR3 sequence (DNA): TGTGCCAGCAGAGGAACAGGGGTAAATCAGCCCCAGCATTTT. It encodes CASRGTGVNQPQHF.

The J gene is TRBJ1-2, the V gene TRBV5-1; D call uncertain. The CDR3 contains 13 residues. The germline gives CDR1 SGHRS, CDR2 YFSETQ. V lost 4 bases to trimming and J lost 4 bases, with 11 bases between them. This CDR3 is CASSPLGVYGYTF. DNA for the CDR3: TGCGCCAGCAGCCCCCTGGGAGTCTATGGCTACACCTTC.

CDR3 protein: CASSVQGKNSPLHF. CDR3 nucleotide sequence: TGTGCCAGCAGCGTACAGGGTAAGAATTCACCCCTCCACTTT. The chain couples TRBV9 to TRBJ1-6; TRBD1 is a possible D gene (5 bases). Looked up from germline, CDR1 is SGDLS and CDR2 is YYNGEE. The V and J ends lost 1 base and 7 bases respectively, with 9 bases between them. This CDR3 contains 14 residues.

V usage is TRBV6-6 and J usage is TRBJ2-2, with a tentative D call TRBD2 (5 bases). From germline, CDR1 is MNHNY and CDR2 SVGAGI (reference sequence). V was pared by 4 bases and J by 5 bases, with 14 bases between. The CDR3 has 15 amino acids. For the CDR3, the DNA is TGTGCCAGCAGTTTCGAGGGATATGCGACCGGGGAGCTGTTTTTT. It yields the protein CASSFEGYATGELFF.

The genes are TRBV30 and TRBJ1-4; TRBD1 might be the D (5 bases). The CDR3 is 15 residues long. Trimming stripped 3 bases from V and 6 bases from J, with 17 bases between. Germline V CDR1 and CDR2: GTSNPN, SVGIG (reference sequence). The CDR3 bases are TGTGCCTGGAGCAACCATGGGGGAGGGTATGAAAAACTGTTTTTT. It is translated as CAWSNHGGGYEKLFF.

The chain carries TRBV6-5 and TRBJ2-7, with D unclear. This CDR3 contains 11 residues. Between the trimmed V and J ends, which lost 7 bases and 3 bases, there was a span of 7 bases. Germline V gives CDR1 MNHEY, CDR2 SVGAGI. For the CDR3, the DNA is TGTGCCAGCACACTAAACTACGAGCAGTACTTC. Its translation is CASTLNYEQYF.

The V gene is TRBV6-1, the J gene TRBJ2-1; 8 bases fit TRBD2. J was trimmed by 6 bases and V by 1 base; bases with no gene match: 5. The CDR3 runs to 15 residues. The V gene's germline CDR1 is MNHNS and CDR2 SASEGT. CDR3 amino acids: CASSEGGTRLNEQFF. Written as DNA, the CDR3 is TGTGCCAGCAGTGAAGGAGGGACTAGACTCAATGAGCAGTTCTTC.

Comment on this clone: Additional DNA sequences in this sample encode the identical CDR3. V gene TRBV28 combines with J gene TRBJ2-7; a weak D match, TRBD2 (6 bases). CDR3 length: 14 residues. The germline CDR1 and CDR2 sequences are MDHEN and SYDVKM. V lost 6 bases, J lost 0 bases, and 12 bases lay in between. CDR3 in amino acids: CASSLRGYSYEQYF. CDR3 DNA: TGTGCCAGCAGCCTACGGGGGTACTCCTACGAGCAGTACTTC.

The chain has TRBV30 and TRBJ1-3; no firm D call. The CDR3 consists of 13 residues. V gave up 3 bases and J gave up 0 bases, with 6 bases separating them. The germline gives CDR1 GTSNPN, CDR2 SVGIG (reference sequence). The CDR3 DNA sequence: TGTGCCTGGAGACAGTACTCTGGAAACACCATATATTTT. This translates into CAWRQYSGNTIYF.

This clone was picked up one time. The CDR3: CASSLARTGSIGEQYF. In DNA, the CDR3 is TGTGCCAGCAGCTTAGCCCGGACAGGGAGTATCGGCGAGCAGTACTTC. V gene TRBV7-2 combines with J gene TRBJ2-7, with 8 nucleotides matching TRBD1. The trim removed 0 bases at V and 6 bases at J, leaving 10 bases unmatched. Germline CDR1 SGHTA, CDR2 FQGNSA. This CDR3 comprises 16 residues.

The rearrangement joins TRBV12-5 to TRBJ2-7, with D perhaps being TRBD1 or TRBD2 (5 bases each). The V gene's germline CDR1 is LGHNT and CDR2 FRNRAP. The CDR3 runs 18 residues. V lost 1 base and J 2 bases, leaving 21 bases between the germline ends. CDR3 nucleotides: TGTGCTAGTGGTTTGGGAGAAAAAACCGGGACCCAGACCTACGAGCAGTACTTC. Translated, it gives CASGLGEKTGTQTYEQYF.

This chain uses TRBV11-3 with TRBJ2-1; perhaps TRBD2 as D (6 bases). CDR1 SGHNT and CDR2 YENEEA come from the germline V gene. V shed 5 bases and J shed 10 bases, with 18 bases lying between them. CDR3 size: 14 residues. The DNA of the CDR3 is TGTGCCAGCAGCCCCCGGGGGTCCCCATACGAGCAGTTCTTC. It specifies CASSPRGSPYEQFF. The complete variable domain, with remaining parts taken from reference TRBV11-3 and TRBJ2-1, reads EAGVVQSPRYKIIEKKQPVAFWCNPISGHNTLYWYLQNLGQGPELLIRYENEEAVDDSQLPKDRFSAERLKGVDSTLKIQPAELGDSAVYLCASSPRGSPYEQFFGPGTRLTVL.

The chain employs TRBV11-3 and TRBJ2-1; D perhaps matches TRBD2 (5 bases). This CDR3 region has 12 residues. Germline loops: CDR1 SGHNT, CDR2 YENEEA. Trimming stripped 5 bases from V and 10 bases from J, with 12 bases between. CDR3: CASSRERREQFF. The CDR3, as DNA: TGTGCCAGCAGCCGGGAACGGAGGGAGCAGTTCTTC.

V gene TRBV6-5 combines with J gene TRBJ1-2, with D unclear. V was shortened by 2 bases and J by 8 bases, with 9 bases between the two germline ends. The length of the CDR3 is 12 residues. Germline assignment: CDR1 MNHEY and CDR2 SVGAGI. The CDR3 nucleotides read TGTGCCAGCAGTTACGACGACGGGGGCTACACCTTC. This gives the protein CASSYDDGGYTF.

A single count supports this clone. Different DNA sequences within this sample yield the same CDR3. The chain uses TRBV5-1 and TRBJ2-5, with 11 bases identical to TRBD2. CDR3 length: 16 amino acids. J was trimmed by 1 base and V by 0 bases; bases with no gene match: 2. Germline values: CDR1 SGHRS, CDR2 YFSETQ. CDR3 protein: CASSLGLAGTQETQYF. The CDR3 DNA reads as TGCGCCAGCAGCTTGGGACTAGCGGGGACCCAAGAGACCCAGTACTTC. Filled out from reference TRBV5-1 and TRBJ2-5, the complete variable domain reads KAGVTQTPRYLIKTRGQQVTLSCSPISGHRSVSWYQQTPGQGLQFLFEYFSETQRNKGNFPGRFSGRQFSNSRSEMNVSTLELGDSALYLCASSLGLAGTQETQYFGPGTRLLVL.

The chain joins TRBV30 to TRBJ2-7, with TRBD2 matching 11 bases. The ends lost 2 bases at V and 3 bases at J; junction bases unmatched: 3. The germline V gene has CDR1 GTSNPN and CDR2 SVGIG (reference sequence). The CDR3 consists of 14 residues. The CDR3 nucleotides read TGTGCCTGGAGTTCTAGCGGGAGGTACTACGAGCAGTACTTC. Its protein product is CAWSSSGRYYEQYF.

Concerning this clone itself: With a much larger clone just one base away, this may be a read error. The same CDR3 can be traced to other DNA sequences in this sample. The CDR3 is CASSAGQDYGYTF. The DNA for the CDR3 is TGTGCCAGCTCAGCGGGACAGGACTATGGCTATACCTTC. The rearrangement joins TRBV18 to TRBJ1-2, with 8 bases fitting TRBD1. The CDR3 contains 13 residues. Germline V gene data show CDR1 as KGHSH and CDR2 as LQKENI.

The chain joins TRBV29-1 to TRBJ1-1, with D perhaps TRBD1 (5 bases). V lost 7 bases, J lost 0 bases, and 15 bases lay in between. Per germline, CDR1 SQVTM and CDR2 ANQGSEA. The CDR3 is made up of 14 amino acids. CDR3 sequence: CSADGSGMNTEAFF. The CDR3 DNA follows: TGCAGCGCCGACGGGTCAGGGATGAACACTGAAGCTTTCTTT. Full variable domain (outside the CDR3, taken from reference TRBV29-1 and TRBJ1-1): SAVISQKPSRDICQRGTSLTIQCQVDSQVTMMFWYRQQPGQSLTLIATANQGSEATYESGFVIDKFPISRPNLTFSTLTVSNMSPEDSSIYLCSADGSGMNTEAFFGQGTRLTVV.

The rearrangement joins TRBV5-1 to TRBJ2-1; 12 bases line up with TRBD2. This CDR3 is built from 20 residues. J lost 5 bases, V lost 1 base, and 16 bases had no gene match. The germline gives CDR1 SGHRS, CDR2 YFSETQ. This CDR3 reads CASSLIPETSGRVLDNEQFF. The DNA of the CDR3 is TGCGCCAGCAGCTTGATACCCGAGACTAGCGGGAGAGTGTTGGACAATGAGCAGTTCTTC.